Shown below are 20 T cell receptor beta chains from a single sample sequenced in a study of response to subunit inactivated influenza vaccine. TCRdb re-analysed the RT-PCR reads in MiXCR, keeping a single row per CDR3 protein. The sample has about 190,000 distinct CDR3 sequences, around 15% seen once. The sample consisted of CD8+ T cells sorted from PBMCs, taken more than 4 days after vaccination. The receptors were sampled from a man over 45 who received an inactivated influenza vaccine.

The chain is built from TRBV2 and TRBJ2-7; a possible D gene is TRBD1 (5 bases). Trimming shortened V by 6 bases and J by 3 bases, and 12 bases separated the two germline ends. From germline, CDR1 is SNHLY and CDR2 FYNNEI. The CDR3 is 13 residues long. This CDR3 reads CASRPPDSYEQYF. The CDR3 DNA follows: TGTGCCAGCAGACCACCTGACAGCTACGAGCAGTACTTC.

The table lists this clonotype with a few counts. This chain links TRBV7-9 with TRBJ2-7, with a weak D call TRBD2 (5 bases). The CDR3 has 15 residues. The germline V gene has CDR1 SEHNR and CDR2 FQNEAQ (reference sequence). Trimming stripped 2 bases from V and 3 bases from J, with 14 bases between. CDR3 in DNA: TGTGCCAGCAGCTTATATGGAGGAGCCCACTACGAGCAGTACTTC. Protein sequence: CASSLYGGAHYEQYF.

This clonotype was seen a few times. The rearrangement joins TRBV7-9 to TRBJ1-2, with 7 bases fitting TRBD1. Per the germline V gene, CDR1 is SEHNR and CDR2 is FQNEAQ (reference sequence). V shed 2 bases and J 4 bases; nucleotides not matched to a gene: 7. The CDR3 consists of 15 residues. The CDR3 DNA reads TGTGCCAGCAGCTTACGGACAGGCATAGGCTATGGCTACACCTTC. It is translated as CASSLRTGIGYGYTF.

The chain recombines TRBV4-3 with TRBJ1-6; D uncertain. Trimming removed 4 bases at V and 6 bases at J, with 13 bases between. CDR1 is LGHNA, CDR2 YSLEER, per germline. This CDR3 comprises 15 residues. CDR3 bases: TGCGCCAGCAGCCTCCGGCACGGACCTAATTCACCCCTCCACTTT. Translation gives CASSLRHGPNSPLHF.

As regards this clonotype: Relative to the germline gene, one junction end is altered; a read error may explain this. V usage is TRBV7-6 and J usage is TRBJ2-6; 7 bases map to TRBD1. Germline V gene data show CDR1 as SGHVS and CDR2 as FNYEAQ. The CDR3 runs 20 residues. The CDR3 DNA follows: TGTGCCAGCAGCCTAGCCCCCCGTCAGGACAGGTATTCTGGGGCCAACGTCCTGACTTTC. This translates into CASSLAPRQDRYSGANVLTF.

The table lists this clonotype with a few counts. J is TRBJ1-1 and V is TRBV10-3; perhaps TRBD1 as D (6 bases). Per the germline V gene, CDR1 is ENHRY and CDR2 is SYGVKD. The ends were cut back, 7 bases at V and 2 bases at J, with 17 bases in the middle. The length of the CDR3 is 15 residues. Written as DNA, the CDR3 is TGTGCCATCAAAAACGACAGGAGCCCAAACACTGAAGCTTTCTTT. It codes for CAIKNDRSPNTEAFF.

A remark on this clonotype: A read error is possible here, since a much larger clone lies one base away. This rearrangement joins TRBV12-3 or TRBV12-4 to TRBJ2-5; D might be TRBD1 (5 bases). This CDR3 contains 14 residues. CDR3 residues: CASSLEGAAQTKYF. In nucleotides, the CDR3 is TGTGCCAGCAGTTTGGAAGGGGCGGCACAGACCAAGTACTTC.

The sample holds a few counts of this clonotype. This chain links TRBV5-1 with TRBJ2-1, with 10 bases matching TRBD2. This CDR3 comprises 15 residues. Germline V CDR1 and CDR2: SGHRS, YFSETQ. The V and J ends lost 2 bases and 9 bases, in that order; junction bases with no gene match: 8. The CDR3 here is CASSLSSGSGGEQFF. The DNA of the CDR3 is TGCGCCAGCAGCTTATCTAGCGGGAGCGGTGGTGAGCAGTTCTTC.

This clonotype occurred many times. As DNA, the CDR3 is TGCAGCGTGGAAATGAGAGGGTTTGAGACCCAGTACTTC. Encoded protein: CSVEMRGFETQYF. This chain connects TRBV29-1 to TRBJ2-5; a possible D gene is TRBD2 (5 bases). Germline lookup yields CDR1 SQVTM and CDR2 ANQGSEA. The CDR3 is 13 amino acids. V dropped 6 bases and J dropped 5 bases, with 16 bases sitting between them.

The table lists this clonotype with many counts. This chain uses TRBV12-3 or TRBV12-4 with TRBJ1-3; no reliable D call. The CDR3 sequence is 14 residues long. Trimming stripped 6 bases from V and 1 base from J, with 10 bases between. CDR3 DNA: TGTGCCAGCAGGAGAGGGTCGTCTGGAAACACCATATATTTT. Translation: CASRRGSSGNTIYF.

This clonotype was counted a few times. The rearrangement uses TRBV6-1 and TRBJ2-1, with 9 bases matching TRBD1. Germline V gene data show CDR1 as MNHNS and CDR2 as SASEGT. The ends lost 5 bases at V and 5 bases at J; junction bases unmatched: 7. This CDR3 is 15 amino acids long. The CDR3 DNA reads TGTGCCAGCAGTATGGACAGGGGAGGAAACAATGAGCAGTTCTTC. Protein product: CASSMDRGGNNEQFF.

The chain carries TRBV12-3 or TRBV12-4 and TRBJ2-7; TRBD2 might be the D (6 bases). This CDR3 has 12 amino acids. V was trimmed by 2 bases and J by 5 bases, leaving 7 bases between them. CDR3 DNA: TGTGCCAGCAGTTTACTAGCGAACGAGCAGTACTTC. This gives the protein CASSLLANEQYF.

The CDR3 nucleotides read TGTGCCAGCAGCCAAGTCCCTGAGGGCGGGAGCTACGAGCAGTACTTC. It is translated as CASSQVPEGGSYEQYF. This chain uses TRBV3-1 with TRBJ2-7, with 7 bases aligning to TRBD2. CDR1 LGHDT and CDR2 YNNKEL come from the germline V gene (reference sequence). CDR3 length: 16 residues. J was trimmed by 3 bases and V by 1 base; bases with no gene match: 9.

The chain combines TRBV20-1 with TRBJ2-5; 8 bases are a match to TRBD2. Germline assignment: CDR1 DFQATT and CDR2 SNEGSKA (reference sequence). The CDR3 totals 15 residues. J was trimmed by 3 bases and V by 2 bases; bases with no gene match: 8. The CDR3 spells CSARILAVREETQYF. For the CDR3, the DNA is TGCAGTGCTAGAATACTAGCGGTAAGGGAAGAGACCCAGTACTTC.

The chain employs TRBV12-3 or TRBV12-4 and TRBJ2-3, with D unclear. The V end lost 6 bases, the J end lost 3 bases, and 10 bases lay between the germline ends. The CDR3 covers 13 residues. Here the CDR3 reads CASRSTETDTQYF. DNA for the CDR3: TGTGCCAGCAGGTCGACGGAGACAGATACGCAGTATTTT.

This sequence joins TRBV10-3 and TRBJ2-1; TRBD2 agrees at 16 bases. The CDR3 runs 18 residues. Germline lookup yields CDR1 ENHRY and CDR2 SYGVKD. V gave up 4 bases and J gave up 9 bases; unmatched junction bases: 12. CDR3 sequence (DNA): TGTGCCATCAGTGCCTCCGGGACTAGCGGGGGGGCCTTCGGTGAGCAGTTCTTC. Protein: CAISASGTSGGAFGEQFF.

This clonotype was counted at least ten times. The V and J genes are TRBV4-3 and TRBJ2-1; D possibly matches TRBD1 or TRBD2 (5 bases each). This CDR3 contains 14 residues. Deletions cut 4 bases from V and 6 bases from J, with 13 bases between. Germline V gives CDR1 LGHNA, CDR2 YSLEER. The CDR3 DNA reads as TGCGCCAGCAGCCCCTGGCTCGGGGCCAATGAGCAGTTCTTC. It is translated as CASSPWLGANEQFF.

The genes are TRBV4-1 and TRBJ2-3; perhaps D is TRBD1 or TRBD2 (5 bases each). This CDR3 contains 16 residues. V gave up 1 base and J gave up 2 bases, with 13 bases separating them. The V gene's germline CDR1 is MGHRA and CDR2 YSYEKL. CDR3 region: CASSQGRDPFTDTQYF. The DNA of the CDR3 is TGCGCCAGCAGCCAAGGCCGGGACCCATTCACAGATACGCAGTATTTT.

This clonotype was observed a few times. J is TRBJ2-3 and V is TRBV6-2 or TRBV6-3, with TRBD2 as a possible D gene (6 bases). Germline V lookup: CDR1 MNHEY, CDR2 SVGEGT. The CDR3 extends over 10 amino acids. Between the trimmed V and J ends, which lost 9 bases and 8 bases, there was a span of 9 bases. CDR3 nucleotides: TGTGCCAGTGGGGGGAGTACGCAGTATTTT. As protein: CASGGSTQYF.

This rearrangement joins TRBV28 to TRBJ2-5, with D possibly matching TRBD2 (5 bases). V shed 1 base and J shed 5 bases, with 11 bases lying between them. The CDR3 runs to 14 residues. Germline loops: CDR1 MDHEN, CDR2 SYDVKM. As DNA, the CDR3 is TGTGCCAGCAGTTTATCGGTAGCGCGGGAGACCCAGTACTTC. Translated, it gives CASSLSVARETQYF.